This TCR beta chain was captured in a study of shared clonotypes between healthy human individuals. Per the study methods: ImmunoSEQ junction-only sequences lacked quality scores, so their filtering differed. Here immunoSEQ multiplex PCR was the method, and the copy in TCRdb shows in-frame clones only, minus some. Clone size and V and J calls were adopted from that table, with D and trimming inferred from the DNA. This sample has roughly 410,000 clones, with 96% found just once. A few counts support this clone. The donors, all of them Caucasian adults, lived in Nashville, Tennessee. The sequence came from a young man in good health. Sequences were obtained from memory CD8+ T cells sorted from blood. Subset of the sample: CD45RO+ cells pooled with CCR7-negative TemRA cells.

CDR3 loop: CASSIGAGRAYGYTF. CDR3 coding DNA: TGTGCCAGTAGTATAGGGGCAGGGAGGGCCTATGGCTACACCTTC. The rearrangement uses TRBV19 and TRBJ1-2, with D perhaps TRBD1 (5 bases). Germline lookup yields CDR1 LNHDA and CDR2 SQIVND (reference sequence). V was cut by 1 base and J by 4 bases, with 13 bases left in between. This CDR3 has 15 amino acids.